These 10 T cell receptor beta chains came from one sample sequenced in a study of vaccination effects on CD4 cells after COVID-19 (dated by TCRdb to between 2020 and 2023). In the ViraFEST assay, PBMC were stimulated with viral peptide pools, and TCR sequencing was then used to find antigen-specific CD4+ T cell clonotypes based on their expansion. After approximately 11 days of culture, CD4+ T cells were isolated with the EasySep CD4+ T cell isolation kit. Each participant received two doses of an mRNA SARS-CoV-2 vaccine, either BNT162b2 or mRNA-1273. Library construction relied on the immunoSEQ multiplex PCR assay. TCRdb re-hosts the immuneACCESS table, in-frame sequences only. Its copies lack some clones; in the studies checked, an unresolved V gene accounts for under half of them, and the cause for the rest is not known. This sample is represented by about 48,000 clones; under 85% of them were singletons. The top ten clones comprise roughly 15% of the sample.

For these TCRs, the target antigens are not known. Sample: CD4+ T cells from PBMCs cultured with HCoV-OC43 spike peptides, taken after COVID-19 vaccination. The cell subset or site label of this sample denotes: HCoV-OC43 spike overlapping peptide pool stimulation. These TCRs come from a human donor who received a COVID-19 vaccine.

The chain couples TRBV6-5 to TRBJ2-1; a possible D gene is TRBD2 (6 bases). This CDR3 is built from 14 residues. The germline V and J ends were trimmed by 4 bases and 7 bases, with 14 bases remaining between them. The V gene's germline CDR1 is MNHEY and CDR2 SVGAGI. The CDR3 reads CASSFFGRGNEQFF. DNA of the CDR3: TGTGCCAGCAGTTTTTTCGGGAGAGGGAATGAGCAGTTCTTC.

The V and J genes are TRBV4-2 and TRBJ2-3; D not resolved. This CDR3 spans 15 amino acids. The germline V gene encodes CDR1 LGHNA and CDR2 YNFKEQ. Trimming took off 0 bases at V and 2 bases at J, with 9 bases between the two ends. CDR3 DNA sequence: TGTGCCAGCAGCCAAGAAGCTGATGACACAGATACGCAGTATTTT. Amino acid sequence: CASSQEADDTDTQYF.

Only a few counts were recorded for this clone. The chain recombines TRBV19 with TRBJ2-7; the D gene could be TRBD1 or TRBD2 (5 bases each). CDR3 length equals 12 residues. Trimming took 3 bases from V and 6 from J, leaving 9 bases between them. Germline assignment: CDR1 LNHDA and CDR2 SQIVND (reference sequence). Here the CDR3 reads CASSIGTGEQYF. DNA of the CDR3: TGTGCCAGTAGTATTGGGACGGGCGAGCAGTACTTC.

V is TRBV5-1 and J is TRBJ1-1; the D is unclear. Germline assignment: CDR1 SGHRS and CDR2 YFSETQ. V was clipped by 0 bases and J by 5 bases, with 11 bases between them. The CDR3 is 14 residues long. The chain's CDR3 is CASSLADPATEAFF. In nucleotides, the CDR3 is TGCGCCAGCAGCTTGGCGGATCCCGCAACTGAAGCTTTCTTT.

The rearrangement links TRBV7-2 to TRBJ1-4; D unresolved. The CDR3 covers 14 residues. CDR1 is SGHTA, CDR2 FQGNSA, per germline. V lost 8 bases and J 0 bases, leaving 10 bases between the germline ends. CDR3 nucleotides: TGTGCCAGCGGCTACAAAGCAACTAATGAAAAACTGTTTTTT. Translation gives CASGYKATNEKLFF. Based on the CDR3 plus reference TRBV7-2 and TRBJ1-4, the full variable domain is GAGVSQSPSNKVTEKGKDVELRCDPISGHTALYWYRQSLGQGLEFLIYFQGNSAPDKSGLPSDRFSAERTGGSVSTLTIQRTQQEDSAVYLCASGYKATNEKLFFGSGTQLSVL.

This rearrangement joins TRBV29-1 to TRBJ1-2, with no clear D. Germline V CDR1 and CDR2: SQVTM, ANQGSEA. The CDR3 is 10 residues long. Trimming took off 5 bases at V and 6 bases at J, with 7 bases between the two ends. The CDR3 spells CSVKEDGYTF. In nucleotides, the CDR3 is TGCAGCGTTAAGGAGGATGGCTACACCTTC.

V gene TRBV18 combines with J gene TRBJ2-6; 8 bases fit TRBD1. This CDR3 comprises 18 residues. With 4 bases clipped from V and 0 bases from J, the junction kept 8 bases outside the gene matches. Germline V gives CDR1 KGHSH, CDR2 LQKENI. CDR3 protein: CASSQRTGLNSGANVLTF. CDR3 DNA: TGTGCCAGCTCACAAAGGACAGGGCTCAACTCTGGGGCCAACGTCCTGACTTTC.

This clone was found once. The rearrangement uses TRBV28 and TRBJ2-7, with D perhaps matching TRBD1 (6 bases). The CDR3 is 13 amino acids. Germline loops: CDR1 MDHEN, CDR2 SYDVKM. Trimming cost V 3 bases and J 4 bases, with 10 bases left between them. For the CDR3, the DNA is TGTGCCAGCAGTTTCAGGGGTAGGTACGAGCAGTACTTC. It encodes CASSFRGRYEQYF.

The chain has TRBV18 and TRBJ1-1; the D gene is possibly TRBD1 (5 bases). The CDR3 runs to 14 residues. The germline CDR1 and CDR2 sequences are KGHSH and LQKENI. V lost 5 bases, J lost 3 bases, and 13 bases lay in between. The CDR3 DNA reads as TGTGCCAGCTCATTCGCGGAACAGGACACTGAAGCTTTCTTT. Translation gives CASSFAEQDTEAFF.

As concerns this clone: The same CDR3 can be traced to other DNA sequences in this sample. This chain joins TRBV7-2 and TRBJ2-1, with a possible D match to TRBD1 (6 bases). The CDR3 covers 15 residues. Germline-derived CDR1 and CDR2 are SGHTA and FQGNSA. The germline V and J ends were trimmed by 4 bases and 3 bases, with 13 bases remaining between them. The CDR3 region is CASSSTGTNYNEQFF. Written as DNA, the CDR3 is TGTGCCAGCAGCTCGACCGGGACAAACTACAATGAGCAGTTCTTC.